This T cell receptor (beta chain) is from a study of blood T cell repertoires in COVID-19. Using immunoSEQ multiplex PCR, the repertoire was profiled, and TCRdb retains in-frame clones only, with some absent. Of 230,000 or so clones listed, about 87% are singletons. This TCR was sampled from a woman younger than 45 who had recovered from COVID-19. Sequenced sample: PBMCs or T cells enriched from blood (not recorded which).

CDR3 DNA sequence: TGCAGCGTCCCGGGACAGGGGGCGCGAGATACGCAGTATTTT. Translating gives CSVPGQGARDTQYF. This chain uses TRBV29-1 with TRBJ2-3, with 12 bases identical to TRBD1. V shed 6 bases, J shed 5 bases, and the junction held 6 bases outside the gene matches. Germline V lookup: CDR1 SQVTM, CDR2 ANQGSEA. The length of the CDR3 is 14 residues.